This T cell receptor (beta chain) was recorded in a study of beta chain features in type 1 diabetes listed by TCRdb under 2018. Turning to the overall study: Mean age, gender distribution, total cell number and subset yield did not differ between patients and healthy donors. A total of 107,917,701 sorted cells were examined across all samples, and the number of cells per subset was strongly correlated with RNA yield. The study compared TCRB repertoires of sorted circulating CD4+ T cell subsets between recently diagnosed type 1 diabetes patients and matched healthy donors. Regulatory and stem cell-like memory subsets were obtained from only 8 patients and roughly eight healthy donors, while naive and central memory subsets were obtained from all 30 or so donors. On the study overall, not on this receptor specifically: Sequencing cDNA rather than genomic DNA could over-represent highly expressing activated cells, although activation and CD3 levels did not differ between groups. PCR may preferentially amplify shorter templates, but because patient and control samples were amplified and corrected together, any resulting skew would affect both groups equally. At VDJ recombination sites, type 1 diabetes patients had fewer insertions and more deleted nucleotides, which implies abnormalities in thymic rearrangement. HLA sub-analyses involved small numbers of individuals, so any influence of HLA type on TCRB rearrangement remained unresolved. Type 1 diabetes patients showed a moderate but significant shortening of TCRB CDR3 length in all four CD4+ subsets. Naive, central memory and regulatory TCRB repertoires appeared to be more similar among patients than among healthy donors.

The High Capacity cDNA Reverse Transcription Kit was used to reverse transcribe all of the isolated RNA, meaning that expressed TCRB transcripts were what got sequenced. Deep immunoSEQ sequencing was applied to naive, central memory and regulatory T cell samples, giving an average of about 3.6 million total reads per sample. Sorted cells were lysed in RLT buffer and RNA was extracted with DNase-treated RNeasy Micro or Mini kits, depending on cell number. Each cell subset was processed on its own to prevent cross-contamination, while patient and healthy donor samples were processed together. The immunoSEQ multiplex PCR was used to amplify TCRB sequences from cDNA, yielding 87-bp fragments that span the CDR3 region. Amplicons were sequenced on the Illumina HiSeq platform. Regarding the original processing steps: PCR bias was computationally corrected using synthetic template baselines, reads within Hamming distance 2 were collapsed, and singletons that could not be merged were discarded. Reads were aligned to IMGT to assign V, D and J genes, CDR3 length, and insertions or deletions at six rearrangement sites. Within each subset, clonotype counts were normalized to sorted cell number, after which true diversity and Gini coefficients were computed with the tcR R package. Repertoire sharing was quantified using the overlap coefficient calculated on TCRB nucleotide sequences. Out-of-frame TCRB sequences from naive cells were analyzed to stand in for the pre-selection repertoire. Entries here come from immuneACCESS through TCRdb and include only in-frame sequences with V and J called. Some clones fail to appear in such tables; in the studies checked, an unresolved V gene covers under half of the shortfall, and the cause of the remainder is unknown. V and J calls plus clone size are reproduced from that table; the DNA served to infer D and trimming. The sample records some 700,000 clones, about an eighth of which are singletons. The biggest ten clones account for 0.022% of the sample.

The CDR3 covers 16 residues, taking in both the cysteine and the phenylalanine. Just the 48-base CDR3 DNA is kept, in frame starting at base 1. From the germline V gene (reference sequence), CDR1 is MNHEY and CDR2 is SMNVEV. At the junction V is shortened by 5 bases and J by 1 base; bases outside the gene matches: 6. The table lists this clone with a few counts. No antigen is known for it. Per-base qualities were not stored, and no clone one base away is much larger. A single peripheral blood draw of 95 to 150 mL on average was collected from each donor into heparinised tubes. A BD FACSAria II and a panel including CD45RO, CCR7, CD25, CD127, CD95 and CD27 were used to sort naive, central memory, regulatory and stem cell-like memory CD4+ T cells. All sorted populations exceeded 95% purity. Right away, PBMCs were isolated by Lymphoprep density gradient centrifugation and were stained directly, with no culture step. To minimize batch effects, samples were stained and sorted in pairs, one healthy donor with one patient per experiment.

The sequence was obtained from a man younger than 35 with type 1 diabetes. The sample comprised naive CD4+ T cells from blood. The meaning of the sample's cell subset or site label: true naive CD4+ T cells. Recombination connected TRBV27 to TRBJ1-5, with 9 middle bases fitting TRBD1. The DNA sequence is as follows: TGTGCCAGCAGTACCCGGACAGGGGCGAGCAATCAGCCCCAGCATTTT. It specifies CASSTRTGASNQPQHF.